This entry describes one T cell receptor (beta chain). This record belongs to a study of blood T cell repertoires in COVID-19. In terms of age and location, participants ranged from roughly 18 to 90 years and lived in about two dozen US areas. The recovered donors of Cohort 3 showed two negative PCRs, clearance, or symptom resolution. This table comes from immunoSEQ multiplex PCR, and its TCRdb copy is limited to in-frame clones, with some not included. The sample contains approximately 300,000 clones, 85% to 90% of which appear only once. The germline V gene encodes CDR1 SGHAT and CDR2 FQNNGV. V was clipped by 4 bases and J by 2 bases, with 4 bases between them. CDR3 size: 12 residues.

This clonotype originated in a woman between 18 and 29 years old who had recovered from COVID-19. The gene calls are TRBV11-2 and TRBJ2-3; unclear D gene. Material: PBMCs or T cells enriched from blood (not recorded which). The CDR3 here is CASSYNTDTQYF. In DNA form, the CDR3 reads TGTGCCAGCAGCTACAACACAGATACGCAGTATTTT.